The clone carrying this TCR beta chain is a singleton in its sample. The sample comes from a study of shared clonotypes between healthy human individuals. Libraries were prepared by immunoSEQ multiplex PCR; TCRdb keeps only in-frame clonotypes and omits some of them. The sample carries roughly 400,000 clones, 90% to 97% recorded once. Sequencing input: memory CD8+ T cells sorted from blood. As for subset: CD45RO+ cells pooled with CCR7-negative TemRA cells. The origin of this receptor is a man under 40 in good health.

CDR3 amino acids: CASRPSYDSNQPQHF. The CDR3, as DNA: TGTGCCAGCAGGCCGAGCTACGACAGCAATCAGCCCCAGCATTTT. This chain uses TRBV6-5 with TRBJ1-5; D is uncertain. Germline loops: CDR1 MNHEY, CDR2 SVGAGI. V was clipped by 6 bases and J by 1 base, with 13 bases between them. CDR3 size: 15 residues.